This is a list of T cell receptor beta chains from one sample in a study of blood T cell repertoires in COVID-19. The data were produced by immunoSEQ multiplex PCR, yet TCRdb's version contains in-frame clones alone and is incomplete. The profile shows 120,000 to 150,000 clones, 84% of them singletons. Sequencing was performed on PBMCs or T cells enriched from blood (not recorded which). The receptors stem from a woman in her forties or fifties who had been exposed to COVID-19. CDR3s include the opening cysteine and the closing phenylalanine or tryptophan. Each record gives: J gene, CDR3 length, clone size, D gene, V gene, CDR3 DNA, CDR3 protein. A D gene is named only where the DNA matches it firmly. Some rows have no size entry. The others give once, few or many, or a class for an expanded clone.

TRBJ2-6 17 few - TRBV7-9 TGTGCCAGCAGCTTAGACAGGGCATTCTCTGGGGCCAACGTCCTGACTTTC CASSLDRAFSGANVLTF
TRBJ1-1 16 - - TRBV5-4 TGTGCCAGCAGCCTGGGGGGCAACAGGGCCTCCACTGAAGCTTTCTTT CASSLGGNRASTEAFF
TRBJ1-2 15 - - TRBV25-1 TGTGCCAGCAGTGAATGGGGCGGGCGGGGCTATGGCTACACCTTC CASSEWGGRGYGYTF
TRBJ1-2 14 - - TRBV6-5 TGTGCCAGCAGGAAAAGTCTAGCTAACTATGGCTACACCTTC CASRKSLANYGYTF
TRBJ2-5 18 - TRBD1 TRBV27 TGTGCCAGCAGTTTATTGGGTGGGACAGGGCCGAGCCAAGAGACCCAGTACTTC CASSLLGGTGPSQETQYF
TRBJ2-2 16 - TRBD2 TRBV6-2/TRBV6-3 TGTGCCAGCAGTTTGGGACTAGCGGGATCAGCCGGGGAGCTGTTTTTT CASSLGLAGSAGELFF
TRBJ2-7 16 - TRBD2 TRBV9 TGTGCCAGCAGCGTCGGACACCGGGGGGGCTTAGACGAGCAGTACTTC CASSVGHRGGLDEQYF
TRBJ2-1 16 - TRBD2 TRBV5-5 TGTGCCAGCAGCGCGGCGGCTAGCGGGAGCAAGTATGAGCAGTTCTTC CASSAAASGSKYEQFF
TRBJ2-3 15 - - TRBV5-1 TGCGCCAGCAGCTTGTCTACCGATAACGCAGATACGCAGTATTTT CASSLSTDNADTQYF
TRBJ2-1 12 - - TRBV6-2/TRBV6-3 TGTGCCAGCAGTTGGGGACTTCCGGAGCAGTTCTTC CASSWGLPEQFF
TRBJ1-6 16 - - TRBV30 TGTGCCTGCCGGCTCGGTGGGGCACACTATAATTCACCCCTCCACTTT CACRLGGAHYNSPLHF
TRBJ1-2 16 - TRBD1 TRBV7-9 TGTGCCAGCAGCTTAAGTGTGGGCGCAGGGGGCTATGGCTACACCTTC CASSLSVGAGGYGYTF
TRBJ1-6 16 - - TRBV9 TGTGCCAGCAGCGCCCGAGGGGGGGGCGACAATTCACCCCTCCACTTT CASSARGGGDNSPLHF
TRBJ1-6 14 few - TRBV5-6 TGTGCCGGGAGACGTGGCGGAGATAATTCACCCCTCCACTTT CAGRRGGDNSPLHF
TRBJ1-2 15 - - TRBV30 TGTGCCTGGAGTTTCTCTTTGGTAGGGGACTATGGCTACACCTTC CAWSFSLVGDYGYTF
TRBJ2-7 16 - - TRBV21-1 TGTGCCAGCAGCATAAGTAAGACTAGACCTCTCTACGAGCAGTACTTC CASSISKTRPLYEQYF
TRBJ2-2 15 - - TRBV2 TGTGCCAGCAGCGCTCTAGCCTCCTCGACCGGGGAGCTGTTTTTT CASSALASSTGELFF
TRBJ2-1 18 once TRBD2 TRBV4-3 TGCGCCAGCAGCCAAGATCCTTTAGGCGGGGGGCTAATCAATGAGCAGTTCTTC CASSQDPLGGGLINEQFF
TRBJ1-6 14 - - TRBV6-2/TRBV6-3 TGTGCCAGCAGTTACTCGTTCCTCGTAGATCCCCTCCACTTT CASSYSFLVDPLHF
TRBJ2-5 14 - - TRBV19 TGTGCCAGTAGTATAGAGGCGGGAAGGGAGACCCAGTACTTC CASSIEAGRETQYF
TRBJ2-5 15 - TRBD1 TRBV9 TGTGCCAGCAGCGCCGCGGGACAGGGTATAGAGACCCAGTACTTC CASSAAGQGIETQYF
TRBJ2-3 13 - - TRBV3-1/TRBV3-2 TGTGCCAGCAGCAGTAGGCCGGGAGATACGCAGTATTTT CASSSRPGDTQYF
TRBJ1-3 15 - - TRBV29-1 TGCAGCGTTGGCGCAGGAGGGGCCTCTGGAAACACCATATATTTT CSVGAGGASGNTIYF
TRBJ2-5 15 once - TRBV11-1 TGTGCCACTAGAGGGCAGGACAGATTGTTGGAGACCCAGTACTTC CATRGQDRLLETQYF
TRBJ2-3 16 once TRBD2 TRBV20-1 TGCAGTGCTAGTGACCGACTAGCGGGGGGCACAGATACGCAGTATTTT CSASDRLAGGTDTQYF
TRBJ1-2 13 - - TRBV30 TGTGCCTGGGGGACACAGACTAACTATGGCTACACCTTC CAWGTQTNYGYTF
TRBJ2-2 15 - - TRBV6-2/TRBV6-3 TGTGCCAGCAGCAGACCGGGAGAGGATACCGGGGAGCTGTTTTTT CASSRPGEDTGELFF
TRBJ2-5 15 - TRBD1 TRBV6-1 TGTGCCAGCAGTGACGGGACAGGGGCTGGGGAGACCCAGTACTTC CASSDGTGAGETQYF
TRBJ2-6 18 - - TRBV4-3 TGCGCCAGCAGCCAAGTTTCGGACTTCAGCTCTGGGGCCAACGTCCTGACTTTC CASSQVSDFSSGANVLTF
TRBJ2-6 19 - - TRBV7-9 TGTGCCAGCAGCTTAGAATTGGGGGACAAGTACTCTGGGGCCAACGTCCTGACTTTC CASSLELGDKYSGANVLTF
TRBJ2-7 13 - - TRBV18 TGTGCCAGCTCACCAGGGGCGAGGTACGAGCAGTACTTC CASSPGARYEQYF
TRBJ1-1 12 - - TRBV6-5 TGTGCCAGCAGTCCGGGGGGCACTGAAGCTTTCTTT CASSPGGTEAFF
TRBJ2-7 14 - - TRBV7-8 TGTGCCAGCAGCTTAAGTACAATGGCCTACGAGCAGTACTTC CASSLSTMAYEQYF
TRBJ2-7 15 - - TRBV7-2 TGTGCCAGCAGCTTAGGGCCAGGGGTAGCCTACGAGCAGTACTTC CASSLGPGVAYEQYF
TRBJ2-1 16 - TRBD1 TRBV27 TGTGCCAGCAGTTTGTACAGGGGGCTCCAGGGCAATGAGCAGTTCTTC CASSLYRGLQGNEQFF
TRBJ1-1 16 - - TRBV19 TGTGCCAGTAGTAAGCTCCAACAGGCCCTGAACACTGAAGCTTTCTTT CASSKLQQALNTEAFF
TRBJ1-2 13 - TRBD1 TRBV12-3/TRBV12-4 TGTGCCAGCAGAAGGACAGGGGCCTATGGCTACACCTTC CASRRTGAYGYTF
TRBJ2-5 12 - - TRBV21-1 TGTGCCACCGACCCCCCGGGGGAGACCCAGTACTTC CATDPPGETQYF
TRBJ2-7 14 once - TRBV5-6 TGTGCCAGCAGCCCCGACTACTTGGCCTACGAGCAGTACTTC CASSPDYLAYEQYF
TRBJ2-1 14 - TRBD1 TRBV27 TGTGCCAGCATGGAGGTAGGACAGGGGAATGAGCAGTTCTTC CASMEVGQGNEQFF
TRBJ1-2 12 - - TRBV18 TGTGCCAGCTCCGGAGTTAACTATGGCTACACCTTC CASSGVNYGYTF
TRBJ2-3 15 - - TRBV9 TGTGCCAGCAGCCTCGGTTGGAGCCGTGCAGATACGCAGTATTTT CASSLGWSRADTQYF
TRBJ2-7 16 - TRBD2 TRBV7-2 TGTGCCAGCAGCTTAGGGGCGGGGGAGAGGACCTACGAGCAGTACTTC CASSLGAGERTYEQYF
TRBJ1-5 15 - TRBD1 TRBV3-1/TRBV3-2 TGTGCCAGCAGCCAAGGGACAGGGGGAAATCAGCCCCAGCATTTT CASSQGTGGNQPQHF
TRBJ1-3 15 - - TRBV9 TGTGCCAGCAGCGCTACAGGGAGCTCTGGAAACACCATATATTTT CASSATGSSGNTIYF
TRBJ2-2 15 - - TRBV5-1 TGCGCCAGCAGAACAGGGAACCAGAACACCGGGGAGCTGTTTTTT CASRTGNQNTGELFF
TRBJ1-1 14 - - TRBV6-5 TGTGCCAGCAGTTACGGCAGGGGAAACACTGAAGCTTTCTTT CASSYGRGNTEAFF
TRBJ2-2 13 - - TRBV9 TGTGCCAGCAGCGTAGTAAGCGCCGGGGAGCTGTTTTTT CASSVVSAGELFF
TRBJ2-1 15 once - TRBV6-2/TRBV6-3 TGTGCCAGCAGTTACGGGTCGGGGTATCTCGATGAGCAGTTCTTC CASSYGSGYLDEQFF
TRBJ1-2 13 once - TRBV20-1 TGCAGTGCTAGTTATTCGGGGATAGGAGGCTACACCTTC CSASYSGIGGYTF
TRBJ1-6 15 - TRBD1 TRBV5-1 TGCGCCAGCAGCCCATTGACAGGGGCCGCGTCACCCCTCCACTTT CASSPLTGAASPLHF
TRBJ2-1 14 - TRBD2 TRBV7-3 TGTGCCAGCAGCTTAATGGGGCGGGGGAATGAGCAGTTCTTC CASSLMGRGNEQFF
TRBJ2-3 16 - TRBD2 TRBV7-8 TGTGCCAGCAGCTTCCTAACTAGCGGGCACACAGATACGCAGTATTTT CASSFLTSGHTDTQYF
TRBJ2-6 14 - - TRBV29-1 TGCAGCGTGGTGGGGGCCTCTGGGGCCAACGTCCTGACTTTC CSVVGASGANVLTF
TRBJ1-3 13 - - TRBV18 TGTGCCAGCTCACCCCAGACAGAGAACACCATATATTTT CASSPQTENTIYF